The next 22 T cell receptor beta chains were all read from a single sample in a study of blood T cell repertoires in COVID-19. Here immunoSEQ multiplex PCR was the method, and the copy in TCRdb shows in-frame clones only, minus some. The sample contains over 75,000 clones, 80% to 95% of which appear only once. The sample taken for sequencing was peripheral blood. These TCRs come from a human donor with active COVID-19. The donor label of this sample is uncertain.

This chain links TRBV5-4 with TRBJ2-5; 7 positions match TRBD1. J was trimmed by 2 bases and V by 4 bases; bases with no gene match: 5. This CDR3 region has 14 residues. Germline assignment: CDR1 SGHNT and CDR2 YYREEE (reference sequence). CDR3 loop: CASSPGQKQETQYF. The CDR3 nucleotides read TGTGCCAGCAGCCCGGGACAGAAACAAGAGACCCAGTACTTC.

V and J are TRBV10-3 and TRBJ2-3; D unclear. The germline CDR1 and CDR2 sequences are ENHRY and SYGVKD. The CDR3 extends over 14 amino acids. V shed 0 bases and J shed 0 bases, with 4 bases lying between them. The CDR3 nucleotides read TGTGCCATCAGTGAGTCCTCTAGCACAGATACGCAGTATTTT. Its translation: CAISESSSTDTQYF.

This sequence joins TRBV7-9 and TRBJ2-2; weak D call: TRBD1 (6 bases). Germline V gene lookup returns CDR1 SEHNR and CDR2 FQNEAQ (reference sequence). V was cut by 5 bases and J by 2 bases, with 12 bases left in between. This CDR3 contains 15 residues. CDR3 amino acids: CASSHRDTNTGELFF. The CDR3 DNA is TGTGCCAGCAGCCACCGGGACACCAACACCGGGGAGCTGTTTTTT. Filled out from reference TRBV7-9 and TRBJ2-2, the complete variable domain reads DTGVSQNPRHKITKRGQNVTFRCDPISEHNRLYWYRQTLGQGPEFLTYFQNEAQLEKSRLLSDRFSAERPKGSFSTLEIQRTEQGDSAMYLCASSHRDTNTGELFFGEGSRLTVL.

The V call is TRBV2, the J call TRBJ2-5; 9 nucleotides align to TRBD1. Germline assignment: CDR1 SNHLY and CDR2 FYNNEI. The CDR3 contains 15 residues. V gave up 4 bases and J gave up 2 bases; unmatched junction bases: 5. DNA for the CDR3: TGTGCCAGCAGTGCGGACAGGGGTTGGCAAGAGACCCAGTACTTC. Encoded protein: CASSADRGWQETQYF.

V is TRBV5-1 and J is TRBJ1-1; D call uncertain. Trimming took off 5 bases at V and 4 bases at J, with 15 bases between the two ends. Germline-derived CDR1 and CDR2 are SGHRS and YFSETQ. The CDR3 is 14 residues long. The CDR3 nucleotides are TGCGCCAGCAGGGGATCCGAGGGAGGCACTGAAGCTTTCTTT. Its protein product is CASRGSEGGTEAFF.

J is TRBJ2-7 and V is TRBV6-5, with 9 bases matching TRBD1. Germline values: CDR1 MNHEY, CDR2 SVGAGI. The V and J ends lost 6 bases and 6 bases, in that order; junction bases with no gene match: 9. The CDR3 has 14 amino acids. CDR3 bases: TGTGCCAGCAGGGCCTCTCTGGACAGGGGCGAGCAGTACTTC. Translation: CASRASLDRGEQYF.

This sequence joins TRBV19 and TRBJ2-4, with TRBD2 as a possible D gene (5 bases). The CDR3 sequence is 16 residues long. The V gene lost 1 base and the J gene lost 0 bases, with 10 bases spanning the gap. CDR1 and CDR2 (germline): LNHDA, SQIVND (reference sequence). This CDR3 is CASSIGGELAKNIQYF. The CDR3 DNA reads TGTGCCAGTAGTATAGGGGGAGAACTAGCCAAAAACATTCAGTACTTC.

This clone was counted a single time. This chain uses TRBV3-1 (or the pseudogene TRBV3-2) with TRBJ1-6, with TRBD1 matching 7 bases. V gave up 0 bases and J gave up 9 bases; unmatched junction bases: 8. Germline V lookup: CDR1 LGHDT, CDR2 YNNKEL (reference sequence). The CDR3 has 16 amino acids. The chain's CDR3 is CASSQDFAQGGSPLHF. DNA for the CDR3: TGTGCCAGCAGCCAAGATTTTGCGCAGGGGGGTTCACCCCTCCACTTT.

This chain connects TRBV2 to TRBJ2-5; 8 bases map to TRBD1. The CDR3 is 15 amino acids. V was clipped by 8 bases and J by 5 bases; unmatched bases: 13. Germline CDR1 and CDR2: SNHLY and FYNNEI. In DNA, the CDR3 is TGTGCCAGCCCGTCCGACAGGGGCGCTAGGGAGACCCAGTACTTC. It translates to CASPSDRGARETQYF.

J is TRBJ2-7 and V is TRBV5-1, with 14 bases lining up with TRBD2. This CDR3 is built from 16 residues. Germline V gene lookup returns CDR1 SGHRS and CDR2 YFSETQ. V dropped 0 bases and J dropped 4; count of bases not matched to a gene: 3. The CDR3 region has the DNA TGCGCCAGCAGCTTGGCGGGACTAGCGGGGGAGTACGAGCAGTACTTC. It is translated as CASSLAGLAGEYEQYF.

This clone was counted between two and nine times. The chain combines TRBV27 with TRBJ2-1, with 7 positions matching TRBD2. The germline V gene encodes CDR1 MNHEY and CDR2 SMNVEV (reference sequence). Losses at the gene ends were 5 bases for V and 6 bases for J; bases not matched to a gene: 16. The CDR3 spans 17 residues. The CDR3 sequence: CASSPTGGSLLLNEQFF. The CDR3 region has the DNA TGTGCCAGCAGTCCAACCGGGGGGTCCCTTCTCCTCAATGAGCAGTTCTTC.

The chain employs TRBV18 and TRBJ2-7; D possibly corresponds to TRBD2 (7 bases). Trimming removed 3 bases from V and 5 bases from J, with 14 bases in between. The CDR3 loop spans 14 amino acids. CDR1 and CDR2 (germline): KGHSH, LQKENI. The DNA of the CDR3 is TGTGCCAGCTCACCTACCACGGGGGGCGACGAGCAGTACTTC. Translating it yields CASSPTTGGDEQYF.

The chain links TRBV28 to TRBJ2-1, with D possibly matching TRBD1 (6 bases). Looked up from germline, CDR1 is MDHEN and CDR2 is SYDVKM. This CDR3 spans 15 amino acids. V lost 2 bases and J 7 bases, leaving 15 bases between the germline ends. CDR3 region: CASSLHDRFGNEQFF. Here the CDR3 DNA reads TGTGCCAGCAGTTTACACGACAGGTTCGGAAATGAGCAGTTCTTC.

V usage is TRBV5-1 and J usage is TRBJ2-2, with D possibly TRBD1 on 6 matching bases. The CDR3 is made up of 15 amino acids. The ends were cut back, 0 bases at V and 5 bases at J, with 11 bases in the middle. CDR1 and CDR2 (germline): SGHRS, YFSETQ. The CDR3 sequence: CASSLEQGGTGELFF. The CDR3 coding sequence is TGCGCCAGCAGCTTGGAACAGGGTGGGACCGGGGAGCTGTTTTTT.

The chain joins TRBV6-5 to TRBJ1-1, with 8 bases matching TRBD1. The CDR3 has 14 amino acids. The germline gives CDR1 MNHEY, CDR2 SVGAGI. V lost 4 bases and J lost 5; bases outside the gene matches: 6. The CDR3 protein is CASSWETGGTEAFF. The CDR3 nucleotides are TGTGCCAGCAGTTGGGAAACAGGGGGGACTGAAGCTTTCTTT.

CDR3 in amino acids: CASSLDSSMNTEAFF. DNA of the CDR3: TGTGCCAGCAGCTTAGACAGTTCCATGAACACTGAAGCTTTCTTT. This chain joins TRBV7-9 and TRBJ1-1; D is unresolved. V was trimmed by 1 base and J by 0 bases, leaving 9 bases between them. CDR3 length: 15 amino acids. Germline lookup yields CDR1 SEHNR and CDR2 FQNEAQ (reference sequence).

This clone was recorded only once. V gene TRBV9 combines with J gene TRBJ1-1, with a weak D call TRBD1 (5 bases). The CDR3 length is 16 residues. The ends were cut back, 3 bases at V and 3 bases at J, with 18 bases in the middle. Germline V gene lookup returns CDR1 SGDLS and CDR2 YYNGEE. The DNA of the CDR3 is TGTGCCAGCAGCGCGAAAGACAGCAGCGGGGACACTGAAGCTTTCTTT. Translated, it gives CASSAKDSSGDTEAFF. The full variable domain, its missing parts supplied by reference TRBV9 and TRBJ1-1, is DSGVTQTPKHLITATGQRVTLRCSPRSGDLSVYWYQQSLDQGLQFLIQYYNGEERAKGNILERFSAQQFPDLHSELNLSSLELGDSALYFCASSAKDSSGDTEAFFGQGTRLTVV.

The chain couples TRBV15 to TRBJ1-4, with a weak D call TRBD1 (5 bases). V gave up 0 bases and J gave up 7 bases, with 21 bases separating them. The CDR3 runs to 18 residues. Germline CDR1 and CDR2: LNHNV and YYDKDF (reference sequence). The CDR3 loop reads CATSRDLSHAGRPEKLFF. DNA for the CDR3: TGTGCCACCAGCAGAGATTTGTCCCATGCGGGACGGCCTGAAAAACTGTTTTTT. The entire variable domain, with the rest obtained from reference TRBV15 and TRBJ1-4, is as follows: DAMVIQNPRYQVTQFGKPVTLSCSQTLNHNVMYWYQQKSSQAPKLLFHYYDKDFNNEADTPDNFQSRRPNTSFCFLDIRSPGLGDTAMYLCATSRDLSHAGRPEKLFFGSGTQLSVL.

The chain employs TRBV6-5 and TRBJ2-7; no firm D call. This CDR3 comprises 11 residues. Germline assignment: CDR1 MNHEY and CDR2 SVGAGI. V gave up 8 bases and J gave up 4 bases, with 9 bases separating them. CDR3 DNA: TGTGCCAGCGGGCCCGAATACGAGCAGTACTTC. Its protein product is CASGPEYEQYF.

This rearrangement joins TRBV2 to TRBJ2-4; TRBD2 is a possible D gene (7 bases). Trimming pared 4 bases from V and 6 bases from J, leaving 16 bases between. CDR3 length equals 15 residues. In germline, CDR1 is SNHLY, CDR2 FYNNEI. CDR3 coding DNA: TGTGCCAGCAGTGGGGCAGGGAGGGGGAGAAACATTCAGTACTTC. Amino acids: CASSGAGRGRNIQYF.

The chain uses TRBV7-2 and TRBJ2-7, with 9 bases identical to TRBD2. V trimming: 7 bases; J trimming: 2 bases; junction bases outside the gene matches: 6. Per the germline V gene, CDR1 is SGHTA and CDR2 is FQGNSA. The CDR3 runs 14 residues. The CDR3: CASTAGGSTYEQYF. The CDR3 nucleotides are TGTGCCAGCACCGCGGGGGGGAGCACCTACGAGCAGTACTTC.

V usage is TRBV5-1 and J usage is TRBJ1-1; 10 nucleotides line up with TRBD1. With 0 bases clipped from V and 7 bases from J, the junction kept 6 bases outside the gene matches. The CDR3 contains 15 residues. CDR1 and CDR2 (germline): SGHRS, YFSETQ. The CDR3 loop reads CASSLGQGAPDEAFF. As DNA, the CDR3 is TGCGCCAGCAGCTTGGGACAGGGGGCTCCTGATGAAGCTTTCTTT.